The clone carrying this T cell receptor (beta chain) has ten or more counts. As yet, its antigen is unknown. This entry belongs to a study of T cells in Graves' hyperthyroidism and ophthalmopathy. Study-level results: A model using 13 V-J features told ophthalmopathy apart from stable hyperthyroidism.

TCR beta CDR3 sequences were amplified from RNA transcripts. Carried out on the TCR CDR3, a first-round RT-PCR used the HTBI primer set. TCRdb processed the multiplex PCR reads anew with MiXCR; each CDR3 protein has one entry. The table includes about 380,000 distinct CDR3 sequences, around 20% detected once. The CDR3 loop spans 13 amino acids. Trimming cost V 5 bases and J 3 bases, with 11 bases left between them. The germline V gene encodes CDR1 KGHSH and CDR2 LQKENI. The study left out patients who had uncontrolled infection, other autoimmune disease, pregnancy or lactation. The chain is built from TRBV18 and TRBJ2-7; D remains unclear. The TCR sequence derives from a man between 18 and 29 years old with Graves' ophthalmopathy. Material for sequencing was blood. The CDR3 DNA reads TGTGCCAGCTCAATGGGCATGGGCTACGAGCAGTACTTC. Protein: CASSMGMGYEQYF.